Shown below are 17 T cell receptor beta chains from a single sample sequenced in a study of blood T cells in healthy people across ages. Then a second PCR, running about 6 to 11 cycles, was carried out with a sample-barcoded 5' primer and a J-beta primer mix. Each CDR3 protein is one row after TCRdb ran MiXCR on the 5' RACE reads. The sample includes about 970,000 distinct CDR3 sequences, roughly 47% of them seen just once. Sequencing was performed on blood. The source is an older woman in good health.

The chain employs TRBV2 and TRBJ2-7; the D gene is possibly TRBD1 (5 bases). The tail of the sequence fits TRBJ2-5 better, so the J call may be wrong. The CDR3 runs to 14 residues. Germline-derived CDR1 and CDR2 are SNHLY and FYNNEI. This CDR3 is CASSAYRRKETQYF. CDR3 nucleotides: TGTGCCAGCAGTGCTTACAGGAGAAAAGAGACCCAGTACTTC.

J is TRBJ1-1 and V is TRBV12-3 or TRBV12-4, with D tentatively TRBD1 (5 bases). The CDR3 loop spans 15 amino acids. Trimming shortened V by 3 bases and J by 0 bases, and 11 bases separated the two germline ends. CDR3 sequence: CASSLGRGVNTEAFF. The DNA of the CDR3 is TGTGCCAGCAGTTTGGGTCGGGGGGTGAACACTGAAGCTTTCTTT.

The chain links TRBV20-1 to TRBJ2-2; D uncertain. Looked up from germline, CDR1 is DFQATT and CDR2 is SNEGSKA (reference sequence). V was clipped by 2 bases and J by 3 bases, with 10 bases between them. The CDR3 is 14 amino acids. The CDR3 DNA reads TGCAGTGCTAGACAAGAAAGGGACACCGGGGAGCTGTTTTTT. It yields the protein CSARQERDTGELFF.

This clonotype showed up many times. The chain joins TRBV29-1 to TRBJ2-5; 9 bases fit TRBD2. The junction had 8 bases not matched to a gene; V was cut back by 4 bases and J by 5 bases. The CDR3 is 14 amino acids. Germline CDR1 reads SQVTM; CDR2 reads ANQGSEA. CDR3 nucleotides: TGCAGCGTTGGGGCAGTAGCGGGAGCGGAGACCCAGTACTTC. It encodes CSVGAVAGAETQYF.

The chain links TRBV20-1 to TRBJ2-3; D uncertain. Germline CDR1 DFQATT, CDR2 SNEGSKA (reference sequence). Deletions cut 6 bases from V and 2 bases from J, with 21 bases between. The CDR3 has 16 amino acids. The CDR3 DNA reads as TGCAGTGCAAGTCAGAGATCCAGGATAAACACAGATACGCAGTATTTT. Its protein is CSASQRSRINTDTQYF.

The rearrangement joins TRBV20-1 to TRBJ2-5; no reliable D call. V was shortened by 0 bases and J by 5 bases, with 10 bases between the two germline ends. CDR1 and CDR2 from the germline V gene are DFQATT and SNEGSKA (reference sequence). The CDR3 has 13 amino acids. In nucleotides, the CDR3 is TGCAGTGCTAGAGATTACCCTCGGGAGACCCAGTACTTC. Translation: CSARDYPRETQYF.

In this sample, this clonotype turned up a few times. The chain couples TRBV12-3 or TRBV12-4 to TRBJ2-3; 9 bases are shared with TRBD2. J was trimmed by 7 bases and V by 2 bases; bases with no gene match: 7. The CDR3 is 15 amino acids. The CDR3 region has the DNA TGTGCCAGCAGTTTACGGCGGGAGGGCACTAATACGCAGTATTTT. It specifies CASSLRREGTNTQYF.

This clonotype was recorded a few times. CDR3 nucleotides: TGTGCCAGCTCACCAATGGGGAACACTGAAGCTTTCTTT. Translating it yields CASSPMGNTEAFF. The rearrangement uses TRBV18 and TRBJ1-1, with D uncertain. The CDR3 length is 13 residues. With 2 bases removed from V and 1 base from J, the gap between germline ends came to 5 bases. Germline V CDR1 and CDR2: KGHSH, LQKENI. Filled out from reference TRBV18 and TRBJ1-1, the complete variable domain reads NAGVMQNPRHLVRRRGQEARLRCSPMKGHSHVYWYRQLPEEGLKFMVYLQKENIIDESGMPKERFSAEFPKEGPSILRIQQVVRGDSAAYFCASSPMGNTEAFFGQGTRLTVV.

The gene calls are TRBV20-1 and TRBJ2-2; 9 nucleotides agree with TRBD2. Unmatched junction bases numbered 9, after V lost 5 bases and J lost 8 bases. CDR1 and CDR2 (germline): DFQATT, SNEGSKA (reference sequence). The CDR3 consists of 14 residues. CDR3 sequence (DNA): TGCAGTGCTCCAGCGGGAGGTGCCCTTGGGGAGCTGTTTTTT. Translating gives CSAPAGGALGELFF.

J is TRBJ1-2 and V is TRBV4-2; 11 bases are shared with TRBD1. Germline trimming cut 0 bases from V and 7 bases from J; bases unmatched to any gene: 7. Germline-derived CDR1 and CDR2 are LGHNA and YNFKEQ. This CDR3 spans 16 amino acids. Here the CDR3 reads CASSQEWDRGRRGYTF. The CDR3, as DNA: TGTGCCAGCAGCCAAGAATGGGACAGGGGGAGACGTGGCTACACCTTC.

This clonotype is medium-sized within its sample. The V call is TRBV7-9, the J call TRBJ2-7; D is possibly TRBD2 (6 bases). The germline V and J ends were trimmed by 5 bases and 5 bases, with 10 bases remaining between them. This CDR3 is built from 12 residues. Per germline, CDR1 SEHNR and CDR2 FQNEAQ (reference sequence). The CDR3 DNA reads TGTGCCAGCAGCCATTCGGGAGACGAGCAGTACTTC. Amino acid sequence: CASSHSGDEQYF.

This rearrangement joins TRBV20-1 to TRBJ2-3, with D unclear. This CDR3 comprises 14 residues. CDR1 and CDR2 from the germline V gene are DFQATT and SNEGSKA (reference sequence). V lost 0 bases to trimming and J lost 4 bases, with 11 bases between them. The CDR3 nucleotides read TGCAGTGCTAGAGATTTAGCTGGACCAGATACGCAGTATTTT. It encodes CSARDLAGPDTQYF.

This clonotype was seen a handful of times. The J gene is TRBJ2-4, the V gene TRBV20-1; D unclear. Germline loops: CDR1 DFQATT, CDR2 SNEGSKA (reference sequence). There are 13 residues in the CDR3. Trimming cost V 1 base and J 7 bases, with 11 bases left between them. The DNA of the CDR3 is TGCAGTGCTAGAGGCCCCTACGGGAACATTCAGTACTTC. Its translation is CSARGPYGNIQYF.

This clonotype was counted only a few times. The genes are TRBV2 and TRBJ2-7; D is possibly TRBD1 (6 bases). V dropped 7 bases and J dropped 2 bases, with 12 bases sitting between them. The CDR3 has 13 residues. The germline gives CDR1 SNHLY, CDR2 FYNNEI. This CDR3 reads CASKGEGTYEQYF. As DNA, the CDR3 is TGTGCCAGCAAGGGGGAAGGGACCTACGAGCAGTACTTC.

The chain combines TRBV20-1 with TRBJ1-6; D gene unclear. Germline loops: CDR1 DFQATT, CDR2 SNEGSKA (reference sequence). Trimming removed 1 base at V and 0 bases at J, with 13 bases between. This CDR3 has 17 residues. The CDR3 spells CSARAGRFSSYNSPLHF. The CDR3 nucleotides read TGCAGTGCTAGAGCAGGACGGTTCAGCTCCTATAATTCACCCCTCCACTTT.

The chain has TRBV20-1 and TRBJ1-4; no firm D call. V gave up 6 bases and J gave up 8 bases, with 10 bases separating them. CDR1 DFQATT and CDR2 SNEGSKA come from the germline V gene (reference sequence). The CDR3 consists of 11 residues. The DNA for the CDR3 is TGCAGTGCAACGGTGGGGGAAAAACTGTTTTTT. Protein sequence: CSATVGEKLFF.

V and J are TRBV20-1 and TRBJ2-3, with TRBD2 identical over 10 bases. The V gene's germline CDR1 is DFQATT and CDR2 SNEGSKA (reference sequence). V was clipped by 6 bases and J by 2 bases; unmatched bases: 5. The CDR3 is made up of 14 amino acids. The CDR3 reads CSARLAGLTDTQYF. CDR3 coding DNA: TGCAGTGCACGACTAGCGGGCCTCACAGATACGCAGTATTTT.